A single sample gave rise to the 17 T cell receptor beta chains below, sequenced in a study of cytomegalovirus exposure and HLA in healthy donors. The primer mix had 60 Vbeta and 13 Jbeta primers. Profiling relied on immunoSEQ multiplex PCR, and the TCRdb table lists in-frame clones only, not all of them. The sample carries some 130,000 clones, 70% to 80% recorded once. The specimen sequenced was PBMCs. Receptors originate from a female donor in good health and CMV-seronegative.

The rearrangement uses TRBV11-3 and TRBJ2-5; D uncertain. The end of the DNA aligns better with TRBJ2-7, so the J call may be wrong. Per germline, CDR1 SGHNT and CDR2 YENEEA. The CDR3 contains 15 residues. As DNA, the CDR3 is TGTGCCAGCAGCTTAGGTAGCTCGTCCCCCTACGAGCAGTACTTC. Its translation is CASSLGSSSPYEQYF.

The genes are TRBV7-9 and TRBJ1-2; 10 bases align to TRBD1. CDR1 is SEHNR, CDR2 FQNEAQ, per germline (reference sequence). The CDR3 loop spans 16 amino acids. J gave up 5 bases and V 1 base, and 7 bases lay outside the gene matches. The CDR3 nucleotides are TGTGCCAGCAGCTTAGACGGGACAGGGGAGAAGTATGGCTACACCTTC. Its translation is CASSLDGTGEKYGYTF.

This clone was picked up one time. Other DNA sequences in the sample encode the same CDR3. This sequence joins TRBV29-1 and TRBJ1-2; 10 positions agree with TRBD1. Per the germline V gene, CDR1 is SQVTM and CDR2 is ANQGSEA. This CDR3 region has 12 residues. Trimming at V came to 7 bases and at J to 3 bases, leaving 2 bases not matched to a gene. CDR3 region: CSGGQGDYGYTF. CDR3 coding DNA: TGCAGCGGTGGACAGGGGGACTATGGCTACACCTTC.

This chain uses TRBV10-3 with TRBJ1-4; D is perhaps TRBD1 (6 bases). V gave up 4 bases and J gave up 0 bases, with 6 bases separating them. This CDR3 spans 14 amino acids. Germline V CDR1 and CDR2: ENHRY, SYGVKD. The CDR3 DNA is TGTGCCATCAGTGGGACAGCAACTAATGAAAAACTGTTTTTT. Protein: CAISGTATNEKLFF.

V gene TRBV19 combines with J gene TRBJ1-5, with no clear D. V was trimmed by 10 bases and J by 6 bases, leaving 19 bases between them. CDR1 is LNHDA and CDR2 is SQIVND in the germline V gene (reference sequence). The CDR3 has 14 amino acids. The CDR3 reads CATTTGAATQPQHF. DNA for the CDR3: TGTGCCACCACAACGGGAGCGGCCACTCAGCCCCAGCATTTT.

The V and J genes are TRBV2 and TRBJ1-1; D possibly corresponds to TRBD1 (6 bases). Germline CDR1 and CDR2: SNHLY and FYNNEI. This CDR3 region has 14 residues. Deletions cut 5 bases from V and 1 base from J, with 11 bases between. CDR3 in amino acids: CASSWGHANTEAFF. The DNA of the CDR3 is TGTGCCAGCAGTTGGGGACACGCGAACACTGAAGCTTTCTTT.

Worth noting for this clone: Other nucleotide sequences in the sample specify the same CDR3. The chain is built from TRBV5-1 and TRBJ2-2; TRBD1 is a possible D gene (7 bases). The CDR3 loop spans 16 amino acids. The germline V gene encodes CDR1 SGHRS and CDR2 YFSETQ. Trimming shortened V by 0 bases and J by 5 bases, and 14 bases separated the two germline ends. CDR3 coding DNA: TGCGCCAGCAGCTTGGCCGAGACAGGGAGGACCGGGGAGCTGTTTTTT. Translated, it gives CASSLAETGRTGELFF.

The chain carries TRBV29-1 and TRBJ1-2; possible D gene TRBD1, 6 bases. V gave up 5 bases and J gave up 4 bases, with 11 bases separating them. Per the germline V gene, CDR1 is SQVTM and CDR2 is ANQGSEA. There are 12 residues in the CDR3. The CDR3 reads CSVLQGSYGYTF. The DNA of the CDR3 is TGCAGCGTTCTACAGGGTTCCTATGGCTACACCTTC.

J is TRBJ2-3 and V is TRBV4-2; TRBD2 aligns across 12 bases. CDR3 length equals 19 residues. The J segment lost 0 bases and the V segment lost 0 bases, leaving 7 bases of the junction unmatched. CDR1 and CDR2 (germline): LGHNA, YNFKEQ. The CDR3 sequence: CASSQEVTSGSFSTDTQYF. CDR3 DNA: TGTGCCAGCAGCCAAGAAGTGACTAGCGGGAGCTTTAGCACAGATACGCAGTATTTT.

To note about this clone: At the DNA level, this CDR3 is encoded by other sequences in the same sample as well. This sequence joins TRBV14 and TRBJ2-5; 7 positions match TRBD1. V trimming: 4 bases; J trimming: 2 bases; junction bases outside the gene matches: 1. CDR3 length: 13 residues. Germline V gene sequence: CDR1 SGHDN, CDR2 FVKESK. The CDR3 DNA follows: TGTGCCAGCAGCCGACAGGGACAAGAGACCCAGTACTTC. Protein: CASSRQGQETQYF.

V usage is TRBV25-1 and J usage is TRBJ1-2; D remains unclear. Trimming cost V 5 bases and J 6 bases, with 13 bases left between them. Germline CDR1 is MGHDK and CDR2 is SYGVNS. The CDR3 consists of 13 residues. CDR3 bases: TGTGCCAGCAGTCCCATCGGGTGGGATGGCTACACCTTC. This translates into CASSPIGWDGYTF.

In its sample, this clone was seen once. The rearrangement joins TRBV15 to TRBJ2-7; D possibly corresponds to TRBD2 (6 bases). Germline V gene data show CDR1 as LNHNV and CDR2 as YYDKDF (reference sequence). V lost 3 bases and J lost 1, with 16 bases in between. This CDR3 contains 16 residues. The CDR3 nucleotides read TGTGCCACCAGCAGGGTTTCCGGGACTCCTTCCTACGAGCAGTACTTC. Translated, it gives CATSRVSGTPSYEQYF.

CDR3 sequence reads: CAWARDSVNQPQHF. As DNA, the CDR3 is TGTGCCTGGGCCAGGGACAGTGTTAATCAGCCCCAGCATTTT. The chain combines TRBV30 with TRBJ1-5, with 7 bases lining up with TRBD1. Germline V lookup: CDR1 GTSNPN, CDR2 SVGIG (reference sequence). This CDR3 is 14 amino acids long. Unmatched junction bases numbered 8, after V lost 5 bases and J lost 4 bases.

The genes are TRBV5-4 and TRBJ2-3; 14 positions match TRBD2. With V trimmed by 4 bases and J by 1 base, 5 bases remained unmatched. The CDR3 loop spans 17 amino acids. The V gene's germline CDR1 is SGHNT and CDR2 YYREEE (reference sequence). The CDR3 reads CASSTGLAGGGTDTQYF. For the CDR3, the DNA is TGTGCCAGCAGCACTGGACTAGCGGGAGGTGGCACAGATACGCAGTATTTT.

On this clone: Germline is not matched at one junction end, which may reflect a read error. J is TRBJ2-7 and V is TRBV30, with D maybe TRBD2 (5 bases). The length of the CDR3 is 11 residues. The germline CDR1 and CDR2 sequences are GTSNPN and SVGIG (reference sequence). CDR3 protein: CAWSVLGREHF. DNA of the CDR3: TGTGCCTGGAGTGTACTAGGAAGGGAGCACTTC.

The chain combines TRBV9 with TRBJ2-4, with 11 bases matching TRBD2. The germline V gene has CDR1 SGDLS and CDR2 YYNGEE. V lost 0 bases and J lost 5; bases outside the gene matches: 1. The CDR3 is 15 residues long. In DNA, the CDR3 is TGTGCCAGCAGCGTAGAGACTAGCGGGGAAAACATTCAGTACTTC. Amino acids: CASSVETSGENIQYF.

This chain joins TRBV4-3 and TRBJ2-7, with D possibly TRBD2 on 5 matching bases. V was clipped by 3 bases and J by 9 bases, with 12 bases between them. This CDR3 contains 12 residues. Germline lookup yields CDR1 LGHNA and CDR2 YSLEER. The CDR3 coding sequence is TGCGCCAGCAGCCAGTCACTCGGGGTGCAGTACTTC. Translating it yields CASSQSLGVQYF.